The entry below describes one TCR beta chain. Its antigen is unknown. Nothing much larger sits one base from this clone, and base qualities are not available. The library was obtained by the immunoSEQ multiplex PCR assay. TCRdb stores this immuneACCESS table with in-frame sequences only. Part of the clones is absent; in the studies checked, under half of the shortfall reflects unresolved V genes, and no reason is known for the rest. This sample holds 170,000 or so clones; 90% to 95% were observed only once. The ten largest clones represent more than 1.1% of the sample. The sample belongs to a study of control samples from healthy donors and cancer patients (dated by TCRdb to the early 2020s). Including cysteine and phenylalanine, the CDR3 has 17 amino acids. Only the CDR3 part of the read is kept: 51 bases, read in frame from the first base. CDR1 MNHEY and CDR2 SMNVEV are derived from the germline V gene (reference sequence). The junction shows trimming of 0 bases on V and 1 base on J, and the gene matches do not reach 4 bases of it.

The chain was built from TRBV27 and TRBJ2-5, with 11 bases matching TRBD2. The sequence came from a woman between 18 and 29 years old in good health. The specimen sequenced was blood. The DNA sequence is TGTGCCAGCAGTTTATCGTGGGGACTAGCGGCCCAAGAGACCCAGTACTTC. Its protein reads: CASSLSWGLAAQETQYF.